This passage covers 17 T cell receptor beta chains from one sample sequenced in a study of CD8 T cells in Susac syndrome. Random hexamers were used to reverse transcribe 0.5 to 1 ug of RNA. Using its own MiXCR run on the immunoSEQ multiplex PCR reads, TCRdb lists one record per CDR3 protein. The sample has under 550,000 distinct CDR3 sequences; approximately 85% are singletons. Sequencing was carried out using CD8+ T cells from PBMCs. The origin of the receptors is a human donor with multiple sclerosis.

A note on this clonotype: A junction boundary mismatches the germline segment, possibly from a read error. The chain joins TRBV4-1 to TRBJ2-7; TRBD1 aligns across 8 bases. CDR3 size: 13 residues. Per the germline V gene, CDR1 is MGHRA and CDR2 is YSYEKL. The CDR3 DNA reads TGTGCCAGCAGCCAAACAGGGGGCTACGAGCAGTACTTC. This codes for CASSQTGGYEQYF.

The rearrangement joins TRBV27 to TRBJ1-2; D gene unclear. The CDR3 totals 17 residues. Germline values: CDR1 MNHEY, CDR2 SMNVEV (reference sequence). Trimming stripped 4 bases from V and 2 bases from J, with 20 bases between. The CDR3 here is CASSSYRGLSFNYGYTF. In DNA, the CDR3 is TGTGCCAGCAGTTCCTACCGTGGCCTGAGTTTCAACTATGGCTACACCTTC.

V usage is TRBV6-6 and J usage is TRBJ1-1; 9 bases match TRBD1. Germline V gene sequence: CDR1 MNHNY, CDR2 SVGAGI (reference sequence). The V segment lost 2 bases and the J segment 7 bases; nucleotides outside the gene matches: 8. The CDR3 runs 15 residues. The CDR3 nucleotides read TGTGCCAGCAGTTACGTGGGACAGGGAAGAGATGAAGCTTTCTTT. As protein: CASSYVGQGRDEAFF.

This chain uses TRBV3-1 with TRBJ2-7, with D possibly TRBD1 on 5 matching bases. CDR1 and CDR2 (germline): LGHDT, YNNKEL (reference sequence). This CDR3 has 15 residues. Trimming removed 4 bases from V and 2 bases from J, with 15 bases in between. DNA for the CDR3: TGTGCCAGCAGCCTCGCTGGACACGGACCCTACGAGCAGTACTTC. It codes for CASSLAGHGPYEQYF.

This clonotype turned up a few times. This sequence joins TRBV27 and TRBJ2-7; TRBD2 matches 10 bases. The CDR3 covers 15 residues. In germline, CDR1 is MNHEY, CDR2 SMNVEV (reference sequence). Germline trimming cut 5 bases from V and 2 bases from J; bases unmatched to any gene: 6. The CDR3, as DNA: TGTGCCAGCAGTCCTATAGCGGGAGGCACCTACGAGCAGTACTTC. This translates into CASSPIAGGTYEQYF.

This rearrangement joins TRBV5-8 to TRBJ1-2; 10 nucleotides line up with TRBD1. The CDR3 length is 15 residues. Germline-derived CDR1 and CDR2 are SGHTS and YDEGEE. V lost 3 bases and J lost 7; bases outside the gene matches: 9. CDR3 in amino acids: CASSSRTGGNSGYTF. CDR3 DNA: TGTGCCAGCAGCTCCCGGACAGGGGGAAATTCTGGCTACACCTTC. The complete variable domain, with remaining parts taken from reference TRBV5-8 and TRBJ1-2, reads EAGVTQSPTHLIKTRGQQATLRCSPISGHTSVYWYQQALGLGLQFLLWYDEGEERNRGNFPPRFSGRQFPNYSSELNVNALELEDSALYLCASSSRTGGNSGYTFGSGTRLTVV.

CDR3 DNA sequence: TGCAGCGTTCGCGTTCGGGTCCAGGAGCAGTTCTTC. This sequence encodes CSVRVRVQEQFF. The chain couples TRBV29-1 to TRBJ2-1; no clear D gene. The germline V gene has CDR1 SQVTM and CDR2 ANQGSEA. V shed 5 bases and J shed 10 bases, with 15 bases lying between them. This CDR3 spans 12 amino acids.

J is TRBJ2-2 and V is TRBV29-1; no clear D. V lost 2 bases, J lost 3 bases, and 13 bases lay in between. Per the germline V gene, CDR1 is SQVTM and CDR2 is ANQGSEA. The CDR3 sequence is 15 residues long. As DNA, the CDR3 is TGCAGCGTTGAACCCCTCGACGGGTACACCGGGGAGCTGTTTTTT. It yields the protein CSVEPLDGYTGELFF.

The chain employs TRBV30 and TRBJ2-3; 8 bases agree with TRBD1. This CDR3 is 14 amino acids long. Germline values: CDR1 GTSNPN, CDR2 SVGIG (reference sequence). The junction had 7 bases not matched to a gene; V was cut back by 4 bases and J by 4 bases. CDR3 protein: CAWNAGGQADTQYF. The CDR3 bases are TGTGCCTGGAACGCAGGGGGCCAAGCAGATACGCAGTATTTT.

The chain is built from TRBV7-6 and TRBJ2-7, with 11 bases matching TRBD2. V shed 5 bases and J 5 bases; nucleotides not matched to a gene: 5. Germline loops: CDR1 SGHVS, CDR2 FNYEAQ. This CDR3 region has 14 residues. The CDR3 DNA follows: TGTGCCAGCAGCCGAGGGACTAGCGGAAACGAGCAGTACTTC. It yields the protein CASSRGTSGNEQYF.

V usage is TRBV12-3 or TRBV12-4 and J usage is TRBJ2-3, with 7 bases fitting TRBD1. J gave up 2 bases and V 6 bases, and 5 bases lay outside the gene matches. The CDR3 spans 14 residues. The CDR3, as DNA: TGTGCCAGCAGCGGGGACAGCTACACAGATACGCAGTATTTT. Amino acid sequence: CASSGDSYTDTQYF.

The genes are TRBV19 and TRBJ1-1; D may be TRBD1 (6 bases). The germline V and J ends were trimmed by 4 bases and 1 base, with 19 bases remaining between them. CDR1 LNHDA and CDR2 SQIVND come from the germline V gene (reference sequence). This CDR3 has 17 residues. CDR3 sequence reads: CASSTLMGRGPNTEAFF. The CDR3 coding sequence is TGTGCCAGTAGTACTCTTATGGGCAGGGGTCCGAACACTGAAGCTTTCTTT.

The CDR3 reads CASSLSIAPREQFF. In nucleotides, the CDR3 is TGTGCCAGCAGTTTATCGATTGCCCCCCGTGAGCAGTTCTTC. The rearrangement joins TRBV27 to TRBJ2-1; the D is unclear. Germline V gene sequence: CDR1 MNHEY, CDR2 SMNVEV (reference sequence). The V end lost 0 bases, the J end lost 9 bases, and 12 bases lay between the germline ends. The CDR3 consists of 14 residues.

The J gene is TRBJ1-1, the V gene TRBV27; weak D call: TRBD1 (6 bases). V shed 5 bases and J shed 6 bases, with 13 bases lying between them. CDR3 size: 13 residues. CDR1 and CDR2 from the germline V gene are MNHEY and SMNVEV (reference sequence). The DNA of the CDR3 is TGTGCCAGCAGTATTACAGGGTTCCCTGAAGCTTTCTTT. Its translation is CASSITGFPEAFF.

The rearrangement links TRBV5-4 to TRBJ2-5; no clear D gene. The CDR3 has 16 residues. The V end lost 1 base, the J end lost 4 bases, and 17 bases lay between the germline ends. Per germline, CDR1 SGHNT and CDR2 YYREEE (reference sequence). CDR3 bases: TGTGCCAGCAGCTTGCTTTCCCAGGCAGTTGGAGAGACCCAGTACTTC. Residues: CASSLLSQAVGETQYF.

The chain combines TRBV13 with TRBJ2-2; maybe TRBD1 (6 bases). In germline, CDR1 is PRHDT, CDR2 FYEKMQ (reference sequence). V gave up 4 bases and J gave up 5 bases, with 14 bases separating them. This CDR3 has 15 amino acids. The CDR3 nucleotides read TGTGCCAGCAGCTCGCAGGGGTGGGGGACCGGGGAGCTGTTTTTT. Translation gives CASSSQGWGTGELFF.

The chain employs TRBV28 and TRBJ1-2, with 10 nucleotides matching TRBD1. The V and J ends lost 5 bases and 4 bases, in that order; junction bases with no gene match: 7. Germline V gives CDR1 MDHEN, CDR2 SYDVKM. The CDR3 consists of 15 residues. CDR3 residues: CASSIAGTGVYGYTF. The CDR3 DNA sequence: TGTGCCAGCAGTATCGCTGGGACAGGGGTCTATGGCTACACCTTC.